Listed here is a single T cell receptor (beta chain). Its antigen remains unidentified. Qualities for individual bases were not recorded, and no much larger clone is one base off. This sample is part of a study of blood T cell repertoires in COVID-19 (dated by TCRdb to the early 2020s). Notes on the research overall: Samples from collaborators originated in the United States, Italy and Spain and spanned both the acute and convalescent phases of COVID-19. The prospective study material was composed of cDNA or gDNA derived from T cells, B-cell-depleted T cells, or PBMCs. Deeply sampled blood TCRbeta repertoires from subjects exposed to, actively infected with, or recovered from COVID-19 were included in the dataset. The repertoires were made available in a free public database intended to serve as a resource for research on the immune response to SARS-CoV-2. The samples were drawn from the first 160 participants of the ongoing ImmuneRACE study and from some 1,300 subjects provided by 6 global collaborators. The sample metadata nearly always contained a de-identified subject ID, COVID-19 status, age in years and sex. HLA class I and class II types, where available, came from metadata supplied by the sample provider rather than from assay-based typing.

General findings and caveats noted by the study authors: Clinical and demographic metadata were provided uncurated, with the amount varying by source and participant.

TCRbeta CDR3 regions were amplified from genomic DNA by means of the immunoSEQ Assay, a bias-controlled multiplex PCR. The paper's data handling went like this. Within the assay, amplification of reference gene primers was used to estimate how many nucleated cells each sample contained. To quantify the absolute abundance of each unique TCRbeta CDR3 rearrangement, sequence reads were collapsed and filtered. For each sample, productive Simpson clonality was calculated by taking the square root of Simpson's diversity index across productive rearrangements. TCRdb stores this immuneACCESS table with in-frame sequences only. Part of the clones is absent; in the studies checked, under half of the shortfall reflects unresolved V genes, and no reason is known for the rest. V, J and clone size reflect that table, while D and trimming were determined from the DNA. The sample yields approximately 280,000 clones; approximately 85% were counted once. The leading ten clones occupy roughly 5% of the sample.

The collaborating institutions used their own protocols to collect whole blood in K2EDTA tubes. Collaborator samples were shipped for TCRbeta analysis as frozen whole blood, isolated PBMCs, or DNA extracted from either sample type. CDR1 MNHEY and CDR2 SMNVEV are derived from the germline V gene (reference sequence). V is trimmed back by 5 bases and J by 10 bases, and the junction contains 12 bases that no gene match accounts for. Its CDR3 holds 15 amino acids, cysteine through phenylalanine. Of all the DNA, just the CDR3 is kept, 45 bases in frame from base 1. The sample was peripheral blood. The clonotype was recovered from a middle-aged man with active or convalescent COVID-19. Rearrangement joined TRBV27 to TRBJ1-4; the central 8 bases match TRBD1. The nucleotide sequence reads TGTGCCAGCAGTCCGCACCTAGGGACAGGTGGAAAACTGTTTTTT. It translates to CASSPHLGTGGKLFF.